This TCR beta chain was recorded in a study of blood T cell repertoires in COVID-19. Assay: immunoSEQ multiplex PCR; the TCRdb copy retains only in-frame clones and omits some. The sample shows 140,000 to 150,000 clones, more than 75% of them seen only once. This CDR3 comprises 14 residues. Germline CDR1 is SGHTA and CDR2 is FQGNSA. Between the trimmed V and J ends, which lost 5 bases and 5 bases, there was a span of 13 bases. The chain links TRBV7-2 to TRBJ1-5; a weak D match, TRBD1 (6 bases). The sequence derives from a man between 45 and 60 years old who had recovered from COVID-19. The sequenced sample was peripheral blood. The CDR3: CASSVVQGHQPQHF. The CDR3, as DNA: TGTGCCAGCAGCGTTGTGCAGGGGCATCAGCCCCAGCATTTT.